The clone carrying this T cell receptor (beta chain) has a handful of counts. The target antigen is unknown. The trim removed 2 bases at V and 4 bases at J, leaving 8 bases unmatched. The CDR3 length is 16 residues. The germline CDR1 and CDR2 sequences are MNHNS and SASEGT. These data belong to a study of T cells in localized non-small cell lung cancer. Using immunoSEQ multiplex PCR, the repertoire was profiled, and TCRdb retains in-frame clones only, with some absent. This sample has roughly 21,000 clones, with 65% to 85% found just once. Study results and caveats: Appearances in adjacent lung were noted for a median approximately 50 of the top 100 tumor clones. Prolonged overall survival went with higher T cell density in the blood.

The chain uses TRBV6-1 and TRBJ1-2; 9 nucleotides line up with TRBD1. Sequencing was performed on peripheral blood, taken before any cancer treatment. This TCR derives from a man aged 40-75 years with stage I lung adenocarcinoma. The DNA for the CDR3 is TGTGCCAGCAGTGAATTCGGACAGGGGAGTTTCTATGGCTACACCTTC. It specifies CASSEFGQGSFYGYTF.